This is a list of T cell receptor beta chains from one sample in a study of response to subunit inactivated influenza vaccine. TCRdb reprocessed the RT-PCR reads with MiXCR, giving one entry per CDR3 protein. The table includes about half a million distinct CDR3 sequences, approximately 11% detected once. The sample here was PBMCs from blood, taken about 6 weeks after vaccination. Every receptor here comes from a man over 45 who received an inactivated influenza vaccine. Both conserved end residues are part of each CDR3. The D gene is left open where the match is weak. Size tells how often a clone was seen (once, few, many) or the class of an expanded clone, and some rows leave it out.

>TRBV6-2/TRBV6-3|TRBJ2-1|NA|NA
CASTRSPYNEQFF
TGTGCCAGCACCAGATCCCCCTACAATGAGCAGTTCTTC
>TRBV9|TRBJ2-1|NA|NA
CASSVAGAPNEQFF
TGTGCCAGCAGCGTAGCTGGGGCACCCAATGAGCAGTTCTTC
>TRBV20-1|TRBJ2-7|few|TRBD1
CSARDLGGHSYEQYF
TGCAGTGCTAGAGATCTAGGGGGCCATTCCTACGAGCAGTACTTC
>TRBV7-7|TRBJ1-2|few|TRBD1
CASSLDRGEDNYGYTF
TGTGCCAGCAGCTTGGACAGGGGCGAGGATAACTATGGCTACACCTTC
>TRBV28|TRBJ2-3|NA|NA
CASSSRVGVAYTQYF
TGTGCCAGCAGTTCTCGAGTGGGAGTAGCATATACGCAGTATTTT
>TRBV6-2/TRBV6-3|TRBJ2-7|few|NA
CASSSLRGFYEQYF
TGTGCCAGCAGTTCACTACGGGGCTTCTACGAGCAGTACTTC
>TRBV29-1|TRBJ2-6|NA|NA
CSVEADGGANVLTF
TGCAGCGTTGAAGCGGACGGTGGGGCCAACGTCCTGACTTTC
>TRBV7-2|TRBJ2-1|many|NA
CASSTPGAYNEQFF
TGTGCCAGCAGCACCCCGGGGGCCTACAATGAGCAGTTCTTC
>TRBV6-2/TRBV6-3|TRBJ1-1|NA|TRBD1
CASSYPRTGSFSEAFF
TGTGCCAGCAGTTATCCGCGGACAGGGTCGTTTTCTGAAGCTTTCTTT
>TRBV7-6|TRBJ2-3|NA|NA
CASSSPLSKDTQYF
TGTGCCAGCAGCTCCCCCCTGAGCAAGGATACGCAGTATTTT
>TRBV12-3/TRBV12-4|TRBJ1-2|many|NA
CASSATWGYTF
TGTGCCAGCAGTGCCACTTGGGGCTACACCTTC
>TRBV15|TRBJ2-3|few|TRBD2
CATSREGTSGRKDTQYF
TGTGCCACCAGCAGAGAAGGGACTAGCGGGAGGAAAGATACGCAGTATTTT
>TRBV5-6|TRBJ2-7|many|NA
CASSLQDTYEQYF
TGTGCCAGCAGCTTGCAGGACACCTACGAGCAGTACTTC
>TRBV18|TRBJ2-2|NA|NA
CASSLTEETPTGELFF
TGTGCCAGCTCACTTACAGAAGAGACCCCCACCGGGGAGCTGTTTTTT
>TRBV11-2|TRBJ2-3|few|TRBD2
CASSLVLREPTDTQYF
TGTGCCAGCAGCTTAGTATTGCGGGAGCCCACAGATACGCAGTATTTT
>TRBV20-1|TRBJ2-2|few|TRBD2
CSATLLAGGRFTGELFF
TGCAGTGCTACCTTACTAGCGGGGGGGCGGTTCACCGGGGAGCTGTTTTTT
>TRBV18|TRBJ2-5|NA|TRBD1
CASSPPTGGSTLYF
TGTGCCAGCTCACCACCGACAGGGGGCTCTACCTTATACTTC
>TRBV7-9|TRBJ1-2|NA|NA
CASSFTGWDGPYGYTF
TGTGCCAGCAGCTTTACCGGTTGGGACGGACCTTATGGCTACACCTTC
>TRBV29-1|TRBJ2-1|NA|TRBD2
CSVVAGGPSYNEQFF
TGCAGCGTTGTAGCGGGGGGGCCTTCCTACAATGAGCAGTTCTTC
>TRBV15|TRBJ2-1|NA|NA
CATSRVHNEQFF
TGTGCCACCAGCAGAGTCCACAATGAGCAGTTCTTC
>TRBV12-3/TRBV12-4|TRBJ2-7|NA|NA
CASSFGRLLWYEQYF
TGTGCCAGCAGTTTCGGACGGTTGTTATGGTACGAGCAGTACTTC
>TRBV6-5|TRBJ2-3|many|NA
CASSSRGALDTQYF
TGTGCCAGCAGTTCCCGGGGAGCCTTAGATACGCAGTATTTT
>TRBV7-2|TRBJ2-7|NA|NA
CASSSWTSSSYEQYF
TGTGCCAGCAGCTCCTGGACGTCGAGCTCCTACGAGCAGTACTTC
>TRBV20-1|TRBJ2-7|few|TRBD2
CSAFSSGNVYEQYF
TGCAGTGCGTTTTCTAGCGGGAATGTATACGAGCAGTACTTC
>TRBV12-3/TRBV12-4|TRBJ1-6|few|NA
CASSLRTIGRGGPPLHF
TGTGCCAGCAGTTTAAGGACAATCGGCAGAGGGGGTCCACCCCTCCACTTT
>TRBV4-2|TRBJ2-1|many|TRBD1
CASSQETGQGFNEQFF
TGTGCCAGCAGCCAAGAAACGGGACAGGGGTTCAATGAGCAGTTCTTC